The clone carrying this TCR beta chain was detected a few times. What it binds is not known. Germline CDR1 is LNHDA and CDR2 is SQIVND (reference sequence). The CDR3 covers 14 residues. The V end lost 3 bases, the J end lost 6 bases, and 12 bases lay between the germline ends. This entry is derived from a study of blood T cells in healthy people across ages. Together with a sample-barcoded 5' primer, a J-beta primer mix was included in a second PCR lasting about 7 to 12 cycles. With 12 random nucleotides, a template-switch adaptor tagged each individual cDNA molecule. TCRdb called the 5' RACE reads again in MiXCR, with one record for every CDR3 protein. The table has about 1,800,000 distinct CDR3 sequences, 28% seen once. Healthy Caucasian individuals from Russia aged about 6 to 95 served as donors. Whole-study findings and limits: PBMCs that were unsorted prevented a conclusive naive versus antigen-experienced comparison. Higher naive T cell percentage went strongly together with higher TCR beta diversity.

The rearrangement links TRBV19 to TRBJ2-4; D is unclear. The sample was blood. This receptor was taken from a woman in her 30s in good health. The CDR3 nucleotides read TGTGCCAGTAGTATGAACCCCGTGGGAAACATTCAGTACTTC. Translated, it gives CASSMNPVGNIQYF.